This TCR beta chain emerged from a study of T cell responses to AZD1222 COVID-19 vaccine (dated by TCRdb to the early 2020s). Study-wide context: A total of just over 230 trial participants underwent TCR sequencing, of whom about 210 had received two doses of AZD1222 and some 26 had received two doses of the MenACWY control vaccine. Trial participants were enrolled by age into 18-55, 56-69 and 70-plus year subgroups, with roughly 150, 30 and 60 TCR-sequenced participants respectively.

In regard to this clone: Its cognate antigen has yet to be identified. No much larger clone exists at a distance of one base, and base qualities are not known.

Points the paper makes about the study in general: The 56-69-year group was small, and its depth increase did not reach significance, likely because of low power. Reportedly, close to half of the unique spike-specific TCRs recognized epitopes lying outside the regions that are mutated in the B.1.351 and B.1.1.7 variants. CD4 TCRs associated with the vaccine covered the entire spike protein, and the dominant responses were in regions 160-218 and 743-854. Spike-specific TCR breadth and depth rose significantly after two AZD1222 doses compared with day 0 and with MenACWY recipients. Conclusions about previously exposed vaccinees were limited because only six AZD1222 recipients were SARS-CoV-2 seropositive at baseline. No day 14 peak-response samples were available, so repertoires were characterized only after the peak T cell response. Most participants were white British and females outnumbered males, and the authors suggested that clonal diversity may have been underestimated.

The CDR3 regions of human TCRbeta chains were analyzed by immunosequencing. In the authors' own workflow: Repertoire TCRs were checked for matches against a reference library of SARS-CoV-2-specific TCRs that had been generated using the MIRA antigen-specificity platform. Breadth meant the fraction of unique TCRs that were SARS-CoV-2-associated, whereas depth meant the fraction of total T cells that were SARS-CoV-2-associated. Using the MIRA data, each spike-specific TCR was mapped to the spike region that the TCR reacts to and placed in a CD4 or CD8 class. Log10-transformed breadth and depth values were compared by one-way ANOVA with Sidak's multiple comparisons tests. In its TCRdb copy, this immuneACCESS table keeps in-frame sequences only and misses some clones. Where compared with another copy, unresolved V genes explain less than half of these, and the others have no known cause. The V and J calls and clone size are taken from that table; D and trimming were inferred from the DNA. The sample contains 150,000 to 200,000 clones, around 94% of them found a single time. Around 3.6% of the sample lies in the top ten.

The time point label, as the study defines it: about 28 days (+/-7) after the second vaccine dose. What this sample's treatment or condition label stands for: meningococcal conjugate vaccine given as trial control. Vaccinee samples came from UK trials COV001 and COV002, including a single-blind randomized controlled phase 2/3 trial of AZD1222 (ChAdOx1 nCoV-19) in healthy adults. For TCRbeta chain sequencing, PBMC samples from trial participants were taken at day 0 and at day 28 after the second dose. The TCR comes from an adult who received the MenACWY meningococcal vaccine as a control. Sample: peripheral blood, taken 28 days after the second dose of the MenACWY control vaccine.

Here is the DNA: TGTGCCAGCAGCTTAATAGGGGAGCACGAGCAGTACTTC. This yields the protein CASSLIGEHEQYF. The chain was built from TRBV11-2 and TRBJ2-7; the D gene is possibly TRBD1 or TRBD2, each agreeing over 5 bases. Trimming removed 2 bases from V and 5 bases from J, leaving 10 bases between the germline ends. From a lookup of the germline V gene, CDR1 and CDR2 are SGHAT and FQNNGV. The CDR3 spans 13 residues, from the cysteine through the phenylalanine. Only the CDR3 DNA stays, 39 bases, in frame from base 1.